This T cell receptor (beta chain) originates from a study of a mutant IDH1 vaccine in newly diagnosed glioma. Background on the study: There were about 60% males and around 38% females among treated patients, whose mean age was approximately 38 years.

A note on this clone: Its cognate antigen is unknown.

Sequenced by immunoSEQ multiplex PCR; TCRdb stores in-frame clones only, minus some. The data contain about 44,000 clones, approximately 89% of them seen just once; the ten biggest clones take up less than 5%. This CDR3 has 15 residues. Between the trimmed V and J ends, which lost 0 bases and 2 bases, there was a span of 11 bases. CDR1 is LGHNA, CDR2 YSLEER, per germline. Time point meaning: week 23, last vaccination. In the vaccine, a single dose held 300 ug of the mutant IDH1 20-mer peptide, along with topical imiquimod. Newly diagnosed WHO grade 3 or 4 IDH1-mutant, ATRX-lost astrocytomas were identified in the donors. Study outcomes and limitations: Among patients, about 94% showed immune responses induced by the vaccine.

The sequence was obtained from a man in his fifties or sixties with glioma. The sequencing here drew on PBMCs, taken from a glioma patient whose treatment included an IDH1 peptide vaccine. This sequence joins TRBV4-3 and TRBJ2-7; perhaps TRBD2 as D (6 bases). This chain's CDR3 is CASSQDLAAAYEQYF. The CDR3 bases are TGCGCCAGCAGCCAAGATTTAGCGGCGGCCTACGAGCAGTACTTC.